The present T cell receptor (beta chain) was sequenced within a study of spatial heterogeneity in lung cancer (dated by TCRdb to about 2019). With regard to the full study: Beta-chain transcripts were consistently detected in greater numbers than alpha-chain transcripts, which likely reflects a higher abundance of beta-chain transcripts. In the raw uncorrected reads, each unique combination of TCR and UMI appeared on average more than ten times. In tumor regions, TCR transcript counts showed a strong correlation with a T cell transcriptional module score derived from matched bulk RNA-seq. At surgery, around 200 tumor regions, around 68 matched nontumor lung samples and 56 PBMC samples were TCR-sequenced for both alpha and beta chains. The study linked features of the TCR repertoire to counts of nonsynonymous mutations, which were determined by whole-exome sequencing of tumor tissue. The study quantitatively compared TCR alpha and beta repertoires across multiple tumor regions, matched nontumor lung and blood in non-small cell lung cancer.

In the case of this clonotype: The specificity of this receptor is unknown. Base-call qualities are not available, and no considerably larger clone is one nucleotide away. This beta chain is an unintended read in a library built for alpha chains; its size means little.

CDR1 and CDR2, per the germline V gene, are SGHTA and FQGNSA. There are 13 amino acids in the CDR3, from cysteine to phenylalanine inclusive. The sequence is cut down to CDR3 DNA, 39 bases in frame from base 1. Between the V and J ends, shortened by 5 bases and 4 bases respectively, the junction contains 11 bases. On the study overall, not on this receptor specifically: Counts of ubiquitous and regional expanded TCRs were found to correlate with counts of ubiquitous and regional nonsynonymous mutations, respectively. Additional single-cell paired TCR alpha and beta sequencing was considered necessary to confirm, at a functional level, the hypothesis that regional TCRs recognize regional mutations. Estimated TCR-seq coverage of tumor T cells was only around 6.7% for alpha chains and 13% for beta chains. The tumor nonsynonymous mutation count correlated with the number of expanded alpha and beta TCRs within the tumor.

Library creation used 5' RACE. The sequencer was a NextSeq 500. To allow correction of PCR and sequencing errors, the TCR library protocol tagged every TCR cDNA molecule with a unique molecular identifier. As for how the authors treated the data: TCR identification, UMI-based error correction and CDR3 extraction were performed with Decombinator tools. TCRs above a frequency of 2 per 1,000, corresponding to the top 1% of the tumor frequency distribution, were defined as expanded. Expanded tumor TCRs were classed as regional if statistically deemed absent (corrected P<0.05) from at least one tumor region, otherwise ubiquitous. Renyi diversity was computed with the R vegan package after each repertoire had been subsampled 100 times to 5,000 TCRs. CDR3 similarity networks were built from amino acid triplet string-kernel similarity, with CDR3s being connected when pairwise similarity was above 0.82. The raw public reads went through TCRdb reprocessing: fastp at Q25, MiXCR clone calling, in-frame beta chains kept. One record per CDR3 amino acid sequence lists the most common genes and DNA. TCRdb's processing, not the authors', yielded these V and J calls. The sample data list approximately 8,000 distinct CDR3 sequences, and almost 8.5% of these were observed just once. Roughly 4.6% of the sample comes from the top ten.

The time point label of this sample denotes: sample taken at primary tumor resection. The donors were more than 60 patients from the lung TRACERx cohort who had early-stage, untreated non-small cell lung cancer. Without any cell sorting, TCR sequencing was performed on whole RNA extracted either from tumor and nontumor lung tissue or from cryopreserved PBMC samples. Only patients with enough RNA available from two or more tumor regions were chosen for TCR sequencing. Before selection, tumor and adjacent nontumor lung specimens were reviewed by a lung pathologist. The sequence is built from TRBV7-2 and TRBJ1-2, and TRBD1 may be the D gene, going by 5 matching bases. The receptor comes from a male donor with early-stage non-small cell lung cancer. This material consisted of lung tumor tissue, taken at surgery. The DNA sequence is given as TGTGCCAGCAGCCTCGACAGAATCTATGGCTACACCTTC. Its coded protein is CASSLDRIYGYTF.